This entry concerns a single T cell receptor (beta chain). These data come from a study of blood T cell repertoires in COVID-19. Study context: The origin of the acute and convalescent COVID-19 samples was the United States, Italy and Spain. From T cells, B-cell-depleted T cells, or PBMCs came the material, which was cDNA or gDNA.

This CDR3 is built from 16 residues. This table comes from immunoSEQ multiplex PCR, and its TCRdb copy is limited to in-frame clones, with some not included. The sample contains under 200,000 clones, 70% to 90% of which appear only once. Participants were aged roughly 18 to 89 years from about 25 US areas. Cohort allocation depended upon clinical history that participants reported. The source is a woman between 50 and 59 years old who had recovered from COVID-19. The chain uses TRBV21-1 and TRBJ2-1; TRBD2, as called in the table, went unchecked against the DNA. TRBV21-1 is labeled a pseudogene. The specimen sequenced was PBMCs or T cells enriched from blood (not recorded which). The CDR3 reads CASSKKTSGAYNEQFF. CDR3 nucleotide sequence: TGTGCCAGCAGCAAAAAGACTAGCGGGGCATACAATGAGCAGTTCTTC.